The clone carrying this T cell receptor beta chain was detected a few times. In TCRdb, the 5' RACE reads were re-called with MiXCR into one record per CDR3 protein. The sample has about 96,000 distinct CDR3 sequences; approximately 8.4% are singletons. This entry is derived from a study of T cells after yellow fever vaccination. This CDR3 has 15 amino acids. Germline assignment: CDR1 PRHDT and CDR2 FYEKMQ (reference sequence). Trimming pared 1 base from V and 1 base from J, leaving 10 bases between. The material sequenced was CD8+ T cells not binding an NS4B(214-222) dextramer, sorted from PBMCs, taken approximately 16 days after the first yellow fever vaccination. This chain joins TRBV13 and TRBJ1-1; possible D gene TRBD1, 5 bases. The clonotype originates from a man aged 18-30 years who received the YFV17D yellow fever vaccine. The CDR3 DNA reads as TGTGCCAGCAGCTTAGACAGACAGAAGAACACTGAAGCTTTCTTT. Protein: CASSLDRQKNTEAFF. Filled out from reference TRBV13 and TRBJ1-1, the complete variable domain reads AAGVIQSPRHLIKEKRETATLKCYPIPRHDTVYWYQQGPGQDPQFLISFYEKMQSDKGSIPDRFSAQQFSDYHSELNMSSLELGDSALYFCASSLDRQKNTEAFFGQGTRLTVV.